Sequencing of this T cell receptor (beta chain) was carried out in a study of Tregs in tolerant kidney transplant recipients. As for this clone: Its antigen remains unidentified.

Losses at the gene ends were 3 bases for V and 3 bases for J; bases not matched to a gene: 9. Per the germline V gene, CDR1 is SGHTA and CDR2 is FQGNSA. This CDR3 is built from 16 residues. Overall study findings and caveats: Expanding Tregs on activated donor B cells appeared to best identify donor-specific TCRbeta clones. No direct test of biological reproducibility was done here. Few patients were studied, so findings need validation in larger groups.

Using immunoSEQ multiplex PCR, the repertoire was profiled, and TCRdb retains in-frame clones only, with some absent. Here the sample spans fewer than 150,000 clones, about 90% being singletons. The sequence came from a human donor in good health. The source material was CD4+ T cells from blood. The genes are TRBV7-2 and TRBJ2-5; 8 nucleotides align to TRBD2. In DNA, the CDR3 is TGTGCCAGCAGCTTTTTGGCATCGGGACTAGAAGAGACCCAGTACTTC. This sequence encodes CASSFLASGLEETQYF.